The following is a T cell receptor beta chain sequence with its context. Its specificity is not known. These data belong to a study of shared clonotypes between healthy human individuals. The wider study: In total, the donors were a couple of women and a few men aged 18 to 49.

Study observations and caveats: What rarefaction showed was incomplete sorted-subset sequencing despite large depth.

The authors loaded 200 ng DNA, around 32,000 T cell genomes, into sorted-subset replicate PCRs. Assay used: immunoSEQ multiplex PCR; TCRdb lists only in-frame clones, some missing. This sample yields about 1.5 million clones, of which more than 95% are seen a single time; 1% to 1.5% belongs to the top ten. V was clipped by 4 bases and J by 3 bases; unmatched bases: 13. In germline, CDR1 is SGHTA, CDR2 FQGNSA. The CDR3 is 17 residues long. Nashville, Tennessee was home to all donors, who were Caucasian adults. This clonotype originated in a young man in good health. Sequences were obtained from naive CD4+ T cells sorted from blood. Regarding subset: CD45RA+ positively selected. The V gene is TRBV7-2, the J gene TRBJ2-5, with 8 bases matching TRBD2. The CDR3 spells CASSSRFVAGKEETQYF. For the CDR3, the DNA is TGTGCCAGCAGCTCGAGGTTCGTAGCGGGGAAGGAAGAGACCCAGTACTTC.